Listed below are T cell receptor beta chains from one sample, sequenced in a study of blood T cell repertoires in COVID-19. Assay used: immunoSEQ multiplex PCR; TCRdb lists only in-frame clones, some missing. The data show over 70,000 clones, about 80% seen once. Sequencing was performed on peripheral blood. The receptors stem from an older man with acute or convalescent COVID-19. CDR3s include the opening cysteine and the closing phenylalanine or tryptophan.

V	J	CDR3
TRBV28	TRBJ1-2	CASSLRRGAGGYTF
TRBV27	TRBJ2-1	CASRSSGRSSYNEQFF
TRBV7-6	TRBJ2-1	CASSLYSDFSYNEQFF
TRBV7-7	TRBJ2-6	CASSRQGSSGANVLTF
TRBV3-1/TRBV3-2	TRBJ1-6	CASSPPGNSPLHF
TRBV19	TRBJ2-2	CASTPGLAGGNTGELFF
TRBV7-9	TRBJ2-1	CASSLVASSYNEQFF
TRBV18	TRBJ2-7	CASSLTGASYEQYF
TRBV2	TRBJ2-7	CASSRTGTGPYEQYF
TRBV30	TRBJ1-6	CAWSRNRQGQGSSPLHF
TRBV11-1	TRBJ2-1	CASRPTGTGRDNEQFF
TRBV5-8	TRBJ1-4	CASSLIDYYTEKLFF
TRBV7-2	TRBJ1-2	CASSLGRGGSYGYTF
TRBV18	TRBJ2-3	CASSSGGLAGDSVTDTQYF
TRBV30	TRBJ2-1	CAWNRVSSALEQFF
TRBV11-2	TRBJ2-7	CASSGYRGRESYEQYF
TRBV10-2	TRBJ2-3	CASSESTSGVPDTQYF
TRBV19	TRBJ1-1	CASSNRGGYTEAFF
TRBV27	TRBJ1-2	CASRTDSYGYTF
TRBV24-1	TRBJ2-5	CATSDSGRAGETQYF
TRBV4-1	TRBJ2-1	CASSQDLPAGLDEQFF
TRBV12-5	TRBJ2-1	CASGLLRISDSQTSNEQFF
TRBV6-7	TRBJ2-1	CASSRTVSNEQFF
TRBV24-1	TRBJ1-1	CATSDSGGAFGEAFF
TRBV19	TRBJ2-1	CASSASAGGEQFF
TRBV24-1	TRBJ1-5	CATGQGGNQPQHF
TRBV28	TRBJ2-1	CASKRLTYNEQFF
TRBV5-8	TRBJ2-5	CASSLLGTGEETQYF
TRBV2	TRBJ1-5	CASSEITGNQPQHF
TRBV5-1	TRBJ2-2	CASSFRDRDTGELFF
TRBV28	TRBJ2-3	CASSPWRVSTDTQYF
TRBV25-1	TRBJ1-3	CASSEGGLSGNTIYF
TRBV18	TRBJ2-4	CASSLGQNPKNIQYF
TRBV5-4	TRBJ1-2	CASSLATLGDYGYTF
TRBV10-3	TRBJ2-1	CAISVGTSGEGEQFF
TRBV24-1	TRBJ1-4	CATSEGAASPTNEKLFF
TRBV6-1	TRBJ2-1	CASSGDPGLAASSYNEQFF
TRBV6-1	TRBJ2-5	CASSEGTSGSGTQYF
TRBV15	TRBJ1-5	CATSRERSSPYNQPQHF
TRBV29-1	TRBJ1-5	CSGGTVSNQPQHF
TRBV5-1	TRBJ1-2	CASSSGTGARNYGYTF
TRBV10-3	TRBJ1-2	CAISPGDANYGYTF